These T cell receptor beta chains were read from a single sample in a study of cytomegalovirus exposure and HLA in healthy donors. Data came from immunoSEQ multiplex PCR; TCRdb stores just in-frame clones and leaves some out. The repertoire consists of under 150,000 clones, with approximately 86% occurring once and the leading ten covering 1.7%. The material sequenced was PBMCs. These receptors came from a boy aged 10-17 years in good health and CMV-seronegative. CDR3s include the opening cysteine and the closing phenylalanine or tryptophan. Each record gives: clone size, D gene, V gene, J gene, CDR3 protein, CDR3 DNA. A D gene is named only where the DNA matches it firmly. Clone size is shown for a subset of rows, as once, few, many or a class of expanded clone.

clone size: NA; D gene: NA; V gene: TRBV18; J gene: TRBJ1-1; CDR3 protein: CASSPSGTPNTEAFF; CDR3 DNA: TGTGCCAGCTCACCCAGTGGCACCCCGAACACTGAAGCTTTCTTT
clone size: NA; D gene: NA; V gene: TRBV10-2; J gene: TRBJ2-2; CDR3 protein: CASSDGLAGELFF; CDR3 DNA: TGCGCCAGCAGTGATGGGCTGGCCGGGGAGCTGTTTTTT
clone size: NA; D gene: NA; V gene: TRBV6-5; J gene: TRBJ2-3; CDR3 protein: CASRTRQTRRDTQYF; CDR3 DNA: TGTGCCAGCAGAACCCGACAGACTCGAAGGGATACGCAGTATTTT
clone size: few; D gene: NA; V gene: TRBV6-5; J gene: TRBJ2-7; CDR3 protein: CASSYSGLKYEQYF; CDR3 DNA: TGTGCCAGCAGTTACTCGGGACTTAAGTACGAGCAGTACTTC
clone size: NA; D gene: NA; V gene: TRBV27; J gene: TRBJ2-5; CDR3 protein: CASSRRRSAQETQYF; CDR3 DNA: TGTGCCAGCAGTAGAAGGCGTAGCGCCCAAGAGACCCAGTACTTC
clone size: NA; D gene: NA; V gene: TRBV4-3; J gene: TRBJ1-2; CDR3 protein: CASSQGGGADYGYTF; CDR3 DNA: TGCGCCAGCAGCCAAGGAGGTGGGGCAGACTATGGCTACACCTTC
clone size: NA; D gene: NA; V gene: TRBV19; J gene: TRBJ2-2; CDR3 protein: CASSNPGYTGELFF; CDR3 DNA: TGTGCCAGTAGTAATCCGGGGTACACCGGGGAGCTGTTTTTT
clone size: NA; D gene: NA; V gene: TRBV7-6; J gene: TRBJ2-1; CDR3 protein: CASSLGDLNNEQFF; CDR3 DNA: TGTGCCAGCAGCTTAGGAGACTTAAACAATGAGCAGTTCTTC
clone size: NA; D gene: NA; V gene: TRBV19; J gene: TRBJ1-1; CDR3 protein: CASSISNTEAFF; CDR3 DNA: TGTGCCAGTAGTATCTCGAACACTGAAGCTTTCTTT
clone size: NA; D gene: NA; V gene: TRBV29-1; J gene: TRBJ2-1; CDR3 protein: CSVEGSSYNEQFF; CDR3 DNA: TGCAGCGTTGAAGGGAGCTCCTACAATGAGCAGTTCTTC
clone size: NA; D gene: TRBD1; V gene: TRBV5-4; J gene: TRBJ1-5; CDR3 protein: CASSPWDRAQPQHF; CDR3 DNA: TGTGCCAGCAGCCCCTGGGACAGGGCTCAGCCCCAGCATTTT
clone size: NA; D gene: TRBD1; V gene: TRBV7-9; J gene: TRBJ2-1; CDR3 protein: CASSPGQRDDEQFF; CDR3 DNA: TGTGCCAGCAGCCCGGGACAGCGAGACGATGAGCAGTTCTTC
clone size: NA; D gene: NA; V gene: TRBV9; J gene: TRBJ2-5; CDR3 protein: CASSSQGGPETQYF; CDR3 DNA: TGTGCCAGCAGCTCACAAGGCGGTCCAGAGACCCAGTACTTC
clone size: NA; D gene: NA; V gene: TRBV5-8; J gene: TRBJ2-3; CDR3 protein: CASSQSRYTQYF; CDR3 DNA: TGTGCCAGCAGCCAATCACGGTATACGCAGTATTTT
clone size: NA; D gene: NA; V gene: TRBV2; J gene: TRBJ2-5; CDR3 protein: CASSVSVGSETQYF; CDR3 DNA: TGTGCCAGCAGTGTAAGCGTGGGTTCGGAGACCCAGTACTTC
clone size: NA; D gene: NA; V gene: TRBV5-4; J gene: TRBJ2-2; CDR3 protein: CASSSPVSNTGELFF; CDR3 DNA: TGTGCCAGCAGCTCCCCCGTGTCGAACACCGGGGAGCTGTTTTTT
clone size: NA; D gene: NA; V gene: TRBV15; J gene: TRBJ1-3; CDR3 protein: CATSNGNTIYF; CDR3 DNA: TGTGCCACCTCAAATGGAAACACCATATATTTT
clone size: NA; D gene: NA; V gene: TRBV9; J gene: TRBJ2-2; CDR3 protein: CASSISGSNTGELFF; CDR3 DNA: TGTGCCAGCAGCATTAGCGGTTCGAACACCGGGGAGCTGTTTTTT
clone size: NA; D gene: TRBD1; V gene: TRBV7-9; J gene: TRBJ1-1; CDR3 protein: CASNLQGAGDTEAFF; CDR3 DNA: TGTGCCAGCAACCTACAGGGGGCTGGAGACACTGAAGCTTTCTTT
clone size: NA; D gene: NA; V gene: TRBV7-9; J gene: TRBJ1-1; CDR3 protein: CASSRPRVTSTEAFF; CDR3 DNA: TGTGCCAGCAGCCGTCCCCGGGTAACGAGCACTGAAGCTTTCTTT
clone size: NA; D gene: TRBD2; V gene: TRBV10-3; J gene: TRBJ2-3; CDR3 protein: CAISESRAGGLTDTQYF; CDR3 DNA: TGTGCCATCAGTGAGTCCAGAGCGGGGGGGCTTACAGATACGCAGTATTTT
clone size: NA; D gene: NA; V gene: TRBV7-2; J gene: TRBJ2-1; CDR3 protein: CASSSSFSSYNEQFF; CDR3 DNA: TGTGCCAGCAGCTCTAGCTTTAGCTCCTACAATGAGCAGTTCTTC
clone size: NA; D gene: TRBD2; V gene: TRBV18; J gene: TRBJ2-1; CDR3 protein: CASSPNLAVDEQFF; CDR3 DNA: TGTGCCAGCTCACCCAACCTAGCGGTCGATGAGCAGTTCTTC